Following are 18 T cell receptor beta chains from one sample sequenced in a study of Graves' ophthalmopathy and Graves' hyperthyroidism. Amplification from RNA transcripts yielded the TCR beta CDR3 regions. RT-PCR with HTBI primers came first, then second-round multiplex PCR. From the multiplex PCR reads, TCRdb called clonotypes with MiXCR, one entry per CDR3 protein. This sample carries about 1.2 million distinct CDR3 sequences, about two fifths of them seen once, and the ten largest clones take around 10%. The sequencing input was peripheral blood or thyroid tissue (not recorded which). The receptors stem from an adult man with Graves' hyperthyroidism.

This clonotype was picked up a small number of times. The chain links TRBV7-9 to TRBJ1-4; D gene uncertain. Trimming removed 8 bases at V and 3 bases at J, with 13 bases between. The CDR3 extends over 14 amino acids. Germline CDR1 is SEHNR and CDR2 is FQNEAQ (reference sequence). The CDR3 sequence is CASRATGANEKLFF. CDR3 coding DNA: TGTGCCAGCCGAGCAACGGGAGCTAATGAAAAACTGTTTTTT.

This clonotype was seen repeatedly, ten times or more. The rearrangement links TRBV12-3 or TRBV12-4 to TRBJ2-5, with 7 positions matching TRBD1. The CDR3 totals 13 residues. V lost 6 bases and J lost 2; bases outside the gene matches: 3. The CDR3 sequence is CASRKGQQETQYF. DNA of the CDR3: TGTGCCAGCAGAAAGGGACAGCAAGAGACCCAGTACTTC.

This chain uses TRBV3-1 with TRBJ1-2; tentative D call: TRBD1 (6 bases). Germline V CDR1 and CDR2: LGHDT, YNNKEL (reference sequence). The CDR3 sequence is 13 residues long. Between the trimmed V and J ends, which lost 4 bases and 7 bases, there was a span of 13 bases. DNA for the CDR3: TGTGCCAGCAGCCCCAACGGGGGCCCTGGCTACACCTTC. Its protein product is CASSPNGGPGYTF.

This clonotype has a count of ten or more. The rearrangement links TRBV15 to TRBJ1-3; 7 bases fit TRBD1. In germline, CDR1 is LNHNV, CDR2 YYDKDF (reference sequence). With V trimmed by 3 bases and J by 0 bases, 14 bases remained unmatched. The CDR3 has 19 amino acids. The CDR3 coding sequence is TGTGCCACCAGCAGGTGGGACAGCCCCAGCGAGAACTCTGGAAACACCATATATTTT. As protein: CATSRWDSPSENSGNTIYF.

This chain links TRBV10-2 with TRBJ2-6; tentative D call: TRBD1 (6 bases). CDR1 and CDR2 (germline): WSHSY, SAAADI. The CDR3 runs 18 residues. V gave up 2 bases and J gave up 2 bases, with 16 bases separating them. The CDR3 DNA follows: TGCGCCAGCAGTGAGGACGGCAGGGGTGGACCTGGGGCCAACGTCCTGACTTTC. This encodes CASSEDGRGGPGANVLTF.

The gene calls are TRBV9 and TRBJ2-2, with D perhaps given as TRBD1 or TRBD2 (5 bases each). V shed 4 bases and J shed 5 bases, with 15 bases lying between them. This CDR3 has 15 amino acids. Looked up from germline, CDR1 is SGDLS and CDR2 is YYNGEE. The CDR3 loop is CASSSRQSGTGELFF. The CDR3 DNA sequence: TGTGCCAGCAGCTCTCGACAGTCGGGAACCGGGGAGCTGTTTTTT.

This clonotype occurred many times. V gene TRBV29-1 combines with J gene TRBJ2-7; 8 nucleotides agree with TRBD2. This CDR3 has 12 amino acids. Germline CDR1 reads SQVTM; CDR2 reads ANQGSEA. J was trimmed by 6 bases and V by 8 bases; bases with no gene match: 9. In DNA, the CDR3 is TGCAGCTTTTCGCGGGGGGCGGGCGAGCAGTACTTC. It is translated as CSFSRGAGEQYF.

This clonotype was counted ten times or more. The rearrangement links TRBV5-1 to TRBJ2-7, with a tentative D call TRBD2 (5 bases). The germline CDR1 and CDR2 sequences are SGHRS and YFSETQ. The germline V and J ends were trimmed by 1 base and 2 bases, with 10 bases remaining between them. The CDR3 covers 14 residues. The CDR3 DNA reads as TGCGCCAGCAGCTTGCCGGGAACCACCTACGAGCAGTACTTC. It translates to CASSLPGTTYEQYF.

Comment on this clonotype: A read error may produce the germline difference seen at one junction end. The genes are TRBV2 and TRBJ1-5; 7 nucleotides line up with TRBD1. The CDR3 runs to 15 residues. CDR1 and CDR2 from the germline V gene are SNHLY and FYNNEI. The CDR3 reads CASSDSRQGNEPQHF. For the CDR3, the DNA is TGTGCCAGCAGTGATTCTCGACAGGGCAATGAGCCCCAGCATTTT.

This clonotype was detected ten times or more. The V gene is TRBV5-6, the J gene TRBJ2-7; 9 bases line up with TRBD1. Germline values: CDR1 SGHDT, CDR2 YYEEEE. V trimming: 4 bases; J trimming: 5 bases; junction bases outside the gene matches: 7. CDR3 length equals 14 residues. The CDR3 protein is CASSGPGTGNEQYF. CDR3 nucleotides: TGTGCCAGCAGCGGCCCCGGGACAGGGAACGAGCAGTACTTC.

As to this clonotype: A much larger clone is a single base away; this may be a read error. The chain is built from TRBV10-3 and TRBJ2-7, with D perhaps matching TRBD2 (5 bases). Germline V gene data show CDR1 as ENHRY and CDR2 as SYGVKD. V lost 5 bases and J 1 base, leaving 9 bases between the germline ends. The CDR3 runs to 13 residues. CDR3 region: CAISYPGSYEQYF. CDR3 bases: TGTGCCATCAGTTACCCGGGATCCTACGAGCAGTACTTC.

In this sample, this clonotype turned up many times. The chain uses TRBV7-6 and TRBJ2-5; TRBD2 matches at 8 bases. Germline assignment: CDR1 SGHVS and CDR2 FNYEAQ. CDR3 length: 13 residues. After removal of 7 bases from V and 9 bases from J, the junction contained 10 bases not matched to a gene. The CDR3 loop reads CASTPARGGAQYF. DNA for the CDR3: TGTGCCAGCACCCCGGCCCGGGGGGGGGCCCAGTACTTC.

This sequence joins TRBV10-3 and TRBJ1-1; the match to TRBD1 covers 11 bases. V shed 10 bases, J shed 3 bases, and the junction held 13 bases outside the gene matches. CDR1 is ENHRY, CDR2 SYGVKD, per germline. The CDR3 sequence is 16 residues long. CDR3 sequence reads: CATSGQGATFDTEAFF. As DNA, the CDR3 is TGTGCCACGAGTGGACAGGGGGCTACCTTTGACACTGAAGCTTTCTTT.

The chain recombines TRBV25-1 with TRBJ1-1; D is possibly TRBD1 (5 bases). Germline CDR1 MGHDK, CDR2 SYGVNS. This CDR3 is built from 13 residues. Trimming took off 8 bases at V and 3 bases at J, with 13 bases between the two ends. The CDR3 bases are TGTGCCAGCGGGGGGGGGGTAGACACTGAAGCTTTCTTT. Its translation: CASGGGVDTEAFF. The full variable domain, in which reference TRBV25-1 and TRBJ1-1 provide the parts outside the CDR3, is EADIYQTPRYLVIGTGKKITLECSQTMGHDKMYWYQQDPGMELHLIHYSYGVNSTEKGDLSSESTVSRIRTEHFPLTLESARPSHTSQYLCASGGGVDTEAFFGQGTRLTVV.

This clonotype was recorded once. This chain links TRBV7-9 with TRBJ1-1; D possibly corresponds to TRBD1 (6 bases). V was trimmed by 5 bases and J by 7 bases, leaving 11 bases between them. The CDR3 runs to 12 residues. CDR1 SEHNR and CDR2 FQNEAQ come from the germline V gene (reference sequence). The CDR3 spells CASSPGQREAFF. CDR3 nucleotide sequence: TGTGCCAGCAGCCCAGGACAGCGTGAAGCTTTCTTT.

The chain employs TRBV5-1 and TRBJ2-2; maybe TRBD1 (5 bases). This CDR3 region has 14 residues. Trimming cost V 0 bases and J 14 bases, with 17 bases left between them. CDR1 and CDR2 (germline): SGHRS, YFSETQ. CDR3 nucleotide sequence: TGCGCCAGCAGCTTGGTGGGGCAGGGCGAGGATCTGTTTTTT. As protein: CASSLVGQGEDLFF.

The table lists this clonotype with a few counts. The chain recombines TRBV30 with TRBJ1-6; 9 nucleotides align to TRBD1. Germline CDR1 and CDR2: GTSNPN and SVGIG (reference sequence). V trimming: 8 bases; J trimming: 7 bases; junction bases outside the gene matches: 3. This CDR3 is built from 12 residues. The CDR3 loop is CARGTGNSPLHF. CDR3 sequence (DNA): TGTGCCCGGGGGACAGGGAATTCACCCCTCCACTTT.

This clonotype was recorded at least ten times. The J gene is TRBJ1-4, the V gene TRBV12-3 or TRBV12-4; perhaps TRBD1 as D (5 bases). This CDR3 region has 14 residues. The germline V and J ends were trimmed by 7 bases and 4 bases, with 13 bases remaining between them. CDR3 DNA sequence: TGTGCCAGCAACCAGCCAGGGCATAATGAAAAACTGTTTTTT. This sequence encodes CASNQPGHNEKLFF.